This record looks at one TCR beta chain sequence and its context. There is no known antigen for this receptor. One base away there is no much larger clone; base qualities are not given. CDR1 SGHTA and CDR2 FQGNSA are derived from the germline V gene. For this chain, trimming is 4 bases at the V end and 1 base at the J end, and the number of junction bases without a gene match is 4. The CDR3 holds 15 amino acids from the cysteine to the phenylalanine. The retained sequence is limited to the CDR3, 45 bases, with the frame set at the first base. The library came from the immunoSEQ multiplex PCR assay. The multiplex PCR relied on a mix of 60 forward primers for TCR Vbeta segments and 13 reverse primers for TCR Jbeta segments. The CDR3 region of rearranged TCR beta genes was amplified from genomic DNA by a multiplex PCR assay. Amplified TCR beta libraries were sequenced as 87-base-pair reads on the Illumina HiSeq System. On the authors' methods: A later analysis tallied some 79 million unique TCR beta chains across the 660 or so repertoires, and 10 million to 11 million of those chains were shared by two or more donors. To remove PCR and sequencing errors, raw reads were error-corrected and collapsed into unique sequences using a nearest-neighbor algorithm that merged closely related sequences. V, D and J gene segments were assigned by aligning CDR3 sequences to IMGT reference sequences. For a sequence to be retained, a match of at least six nucleotides was required to both a V gene segment and a J gene segment. Rearrangements were called productive when the CDR3 lacked stop codons and stayed in frame with V and J; all others were non-productive. CDR3 was defined by IMGT convention, running from the second conserved V-encoded cysteine to the conserved J-encoded phenylalanine. The earlier analysis of about 560 of the donors excluded any sequence lacking an unambiguous match to a single V gene segment. An earlier analysis of fewer than 650 of the donors classified V segments as functional when productive rearrangements were above 56.7% and as segregating when the standard deviation between donors was above 5%. A statistical classification framework was developed to diagnose cytomegalovirus status using the catalog of TCR beta chain sequences. V and J gene assignment, in a later analysis, came from comparing TCR nucleotide sequences with IMGT/GENE-DB human TR gene sequences. Using the TCRdist pipeline, a later analysis assigned CDR3 sequences along with most-parsimonious VDJ recombination scenarios. A later analysis defined each TCR beta chain by its CDR3 amino acid sequence plus V-gene family, and excluded reads lacking a unique V-gene family. To address suspected cross-contamination and a sequencing artifact, a later analysis removed approximately 590 highly shared, low-generation-probability nucleotide sequences. In a later analysis, a clonal expansion index for each public chain was calculated from normalized within-repertoire ranks of inferred template counts. Generation probabilities in a later analysis came from a VDJ recombination model fitted to out-of-frame rearrangements, and those results were checked against IGoR. Hypergeometric tests were used in a later analysis to score TCR-TCR, TCR-HLA and TCR-CMV co-occurrence, with a repertoire-size bias correction applied to the TCR pairs. False discovery rates were estimated in a later analysis by permuting HLA or CMV assignments 20 times. In a later analysis, co-occurring TCRs were grouped using DBSCAN, with TCRdist sequence similarity added in when clustering inside HLA-allele-positive subsets. Repertoires with fewer than 30,000 or more than 120,000 public chains, plus five repertoires with anomalous nucleotide sharing, were excluded from co-occurrence clustering. The table comes from immuneACCESS by way of TCRdb, which keeps in-frame sequences with V and J called. Part of the clones is missing from these tables; in studies checked, under half for an unresolved V gene and the rest for unknown reasons. V, J and clone size reflect that table, while D and trimming were determined from the DNA. The sample table lists roughly 200,000 clones, over 60% of them with a count of one. Clones ranked in the top ten supply over 2% of the sample.

The cohort was made up of hundreds of healthy bone marrow donors. At the time of sampling, all cohort members were nominally healthy, though unrecorded immune exposures were likely present. The donor was CMV seropositive and belonged to the group of 250 to 300 seropositive cohort members. A peripheral blood sample was collected from each donor, and TCR beta sequencing was performed on peripheral blood mononuclear cells. The Qiagen DNeasy Blood Extraction Kit was used to extract genomic DNA from the blood cell samples. The data stem from a study of cytomegalovirus exposure and HLA in healthy donors (dated by TCRdb to 2016 to 2017). At the level of the whole study: An earlier analysis of 587 of the donors reported about 280 Gb of sequence data and 95 million to 130 million unique TCR beta sequences obtained from roughly 170 million T cells. Roughly 310 gigabases of sequencing data and approximately 84 million unique TCR sequences were included in an early release covering roughly 600 HLA-typed donors. Of the roughly 420 genotyped donors, roughly 80% were placed in the genetic ancestry cluster associated with self-reported Caucasian donors. The aim of the study was to test whether cataloging public T cell receptors could identify signatures of past pathogen exposure. The study profiled the T cell repertoires of under 700 subjects by immunosequencing and related them to cytomegalovirus serostatus. Besides the first cohort of hundreds of subjects, a separate validation cohort made up of 120 or so different subjects was used. High-throughput TCR immunosequencing, statistical association of individual TCRs with disease status, and machine learning were combined to predict cytomegalovirus infection status. A later analysis re-examined previously published TCR beta repertoires from over 500 donors and added high-resolution HLA genotyping to investigate patterns of TCR occurrence. Rather than drawing on any new phenotypic data, the later analysis identified candidate immune exposures from TCR beta sequences and the way those sequences occurred across donors. To decide whether each TCR beta V gene segment behaved as functional or pseudogenic, an earlier analysis of some 580 of the donors relied on high-throughput TCR beta sequencing. Donor age, sex, ethnicity and CMV serostatus were collected together with the repertoire data. A later genetic analysis used genome-wide SNP genotypes for about 65% of the roughly 700 donors, treating that subset as a discovery cohort. All discovery cohort repertoires had been generated using a single sequencing platform. Both class I and class II loci were covered by HLA typing, at four-digit resolution. Typing coverage differed by locus: A, B, C, DRB1 and DQB1 were typed in roughly 620-640 donors, DQA1 in about 500, DPA1 in 600 to 610, and DPB1 in around 490. Roughly five DR-DQ haplotypes were handled as single units for association and clustering because linkage in the cohort was strong. Among some 400 genotyped donors of the cohort, an average of approximately 240,000 unique TCR beta nucleotide sequences was sequenced per donor, of which 15% to 20% were non-productive. General findings and caveats noted by the study authors: A later analysis associated about 17,000 TCR beta sequences with specific HLA alleles at a false discovery rate of 0.05. Most TCR sequences were seen in very few donors, while some public TCRs were found in many individuals. Compared with equally common non-associated chains, HLA-associated TCR beta chains in a later analysis were more clonally expanded and had lower generation probabilities. A later genetic analysis associated a missense DCLRE1C variant with V-gene and J-gene trimming of TCR beta chains, and an independent cohort replicated the association. Presence/absence analyses assumed roughly uniform sequencing depth across donors, an assumption that may not hold. For the cohort, immune exposure information was limited to CMV serostatus. The classifier was reported to diagnose cytomegalovirus status with high specificity and sensitivity in both the original and validation cohorts. According to a later analysis, TCR association rates differed among HLA loci, with DRB1 alleles showing the most associated TCRs and HLA-C alleles showing the fewest. Because counts were too low, seventeen rarely observed V segments, including chromosome 9 orphons, were excluded from the earlier analysis of 587 of the donors. The study gave a list of 150 to 200 TCR beta chains associated with cytomegalovirus. A further reported finding was that TCR beta sequences accurately predicted the HLA-A and HLA-B alleles for most subjects in the first cohort. Three of the identified cytomegalovirus-associated TCR beta chains were confirmed in vitro to be specific for cytomegalovirus antigens. In an earlier analysis of some 640 of the donors, most TCR beta V segments were observed in productive rearrangements about 90% or about 30% of the time, broadly matching IMGT annotations. A cluster of highly shared sequence variants was judged likely to represent a technical artifact of the sequencing pipeline. Linkage disequilibrium might explain the correlated functional status among segregating V segments, but an unknown experimental factor could not be excluded. In a later genetic analysis, fewer N-insertions in productive TCRs were reported among donors in an Asian-associated ancestry cluster than the approximately 670-donor mean. Only TCR beta chains were sequenced in this cohort, and the absence of alpha or paired-chain data limited detectable features. Several of the top co-occurrence clusters appeared to be linked to parvovirus B19, influenza, CMV and Epstein-Barr virus, according to a later analysis. Because HLA typing was missing for some donors at each locus, association tests included only the typed subset. The authors suggested that the approach could potentially be extended to other disease states and immunological phenotypes. Some IMGT-functional V segments, including TRBV6-2 and TRBV6-3, could not be distinguished by the 87-base-pair reads and were therefore excluded. A later analysis found that most CMV-associated TCR beta chains appeared HLA-restricted, with HLA associations seemingly driven largely by CMV exposure. When HLA alleles, especially DR and DQ, strongly co-occurred, attributing TCR associations to individual alleles was difficult.

This sequence originates from a woman aged 25 to 45 in good health and CMV-seropositive. The chain was built from TRBV7-2 and TRBJ2-1; TRBD1 matches 7 bases in the middle. The sample consisted of PBMCs. The nucleotides read TGTGCCAGCAGCTCAAACAGGGGTTCCTACAATGAGCAGTTCTTC. This encodes CASSSNRGSYNEQFF. The reference TRBV7-2 and TRBJ2-1 proteins fill in what lies around the CDR3, so the full variable domain reads GAGVSQSPSNKVTEKGKDVELRCDPISGHTALYWYRQSLGQGLEFLIYFQGNSAPDKSGLPSDRFSAERTGGSVSTLTIQRTQQEDSAVYLCASSSNRGSYNEQFFGPGTRLTVL.